The TCR beta chain under discussion was sequenced for a study of regulatory T cells in long-lasting Graves disease. From germline, CDR1 is SGDLS and CDR2 YYNGEE. V dropped 0 bases and J dropped 1 base, with 3 bases sitting between them. The CDR3 extends over 13 amino acids. Arm-PCR with iRepertoire HTBI primers amplified the CDR3 regions for these TCR beta libraries. TCRdb used MiXCR to reprocess the multiplex PCR reads, holding one entry per CDR3 protein. The table records 400,000 to 500,000 distinct CDR3 sequences, around 13% of them present only once. Time point given: newly diagnosed GD, antithyroid drugs for less than 3 months. The TCR library used RNA extracted from PBMCs. With EDTA tubes as the receptacles, approximately 10 milliliters of peripheral blood were drawn. Only a few counts were recorded for this clonotype. Its antigen is unknown. This could be a read error, since a much larger clone is one nucleotide away.

Whole-study findings and limits: Lower TCR diversity was seen in persistent Graves' patients than in newly diagnosed ones.

The same data also went into a second study, on T cells in Graves' hyperthyroidism and ophthalmopathy.

The sequencing here drew on peripheral blood mononuclear cells (PBMCs), taken at new diagnosis, from a patient treated with antithyroid drugs. V gene TRBV9 combines with J gene TRBJ2-3; D call uncertain. The receptor was derived from a woman in her fifties or sixties with Graves disease. CDR3 DNA sequence: TGTGCCAGCAGCGTAGACGGCACAGATACGCAGTATTTT. This sequence encodes CASSVDGTDTQYF.